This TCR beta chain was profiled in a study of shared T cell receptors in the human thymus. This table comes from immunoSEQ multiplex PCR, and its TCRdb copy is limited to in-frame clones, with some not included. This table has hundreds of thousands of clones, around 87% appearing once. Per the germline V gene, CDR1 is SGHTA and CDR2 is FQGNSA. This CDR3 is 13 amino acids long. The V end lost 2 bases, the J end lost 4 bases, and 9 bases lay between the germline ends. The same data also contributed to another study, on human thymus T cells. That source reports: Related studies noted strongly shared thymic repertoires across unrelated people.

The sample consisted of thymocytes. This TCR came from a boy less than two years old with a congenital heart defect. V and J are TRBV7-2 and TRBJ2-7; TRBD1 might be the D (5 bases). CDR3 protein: CASSLRTHYEQYF. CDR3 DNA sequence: TGTGCCAGCAGCTTAAGGACACATTACGAGCAGTACTTC.